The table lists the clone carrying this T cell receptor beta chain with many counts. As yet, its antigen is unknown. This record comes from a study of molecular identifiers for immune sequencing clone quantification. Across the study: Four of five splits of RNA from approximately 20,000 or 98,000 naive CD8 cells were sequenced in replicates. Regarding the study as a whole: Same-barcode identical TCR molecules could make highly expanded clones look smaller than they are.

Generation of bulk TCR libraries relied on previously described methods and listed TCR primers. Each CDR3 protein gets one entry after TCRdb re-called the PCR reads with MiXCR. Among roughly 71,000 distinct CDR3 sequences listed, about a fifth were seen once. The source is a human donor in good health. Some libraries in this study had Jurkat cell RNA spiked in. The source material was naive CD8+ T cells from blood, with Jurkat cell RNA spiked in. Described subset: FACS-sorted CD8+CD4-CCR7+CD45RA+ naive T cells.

The CDR3 DNA sequence: TGCGCCAGCAGCCAAGACCGGACAGGGAAATACGAGCAGTACTTC. Protein sequence: CASSQDRTGKYEQYF. V gene TRBV4-1 combines with J gene TRBJ2-7, with TRBD1 identical over 8 bases. The trim removed 0 bases at V and 4 bases at J, leaving 5 bases unmatched. From germline, CDR1 is MGHRA and CDR2 YSYEKL. The CDR3 is 15 residues long.